These T cell receptor beta chains were read from a single sample in a study of blood T cell repertoires in COVID-19. The table came from immunoSEQ multiplex PCR; TCRdb's copy has only in-frame clones and leaves some out. The table has about 150,000 clones, roughly four fifths seen once. The sample taken for sequencing was peripheral blood. The receptors come from a woman aged 55-75 years with COVID-19, enrolled during active disease. Each CDR3 is given with its conserved first and last residue. A D gene is named only where the DNA matches it firmly. Rows may omit the clone size; those that give it use once, few, many or a size class.

D,V,size,J,DNA,CDR3
.,TRBV9,.,TRBJ1-2,TGTGCCAGCAGCGTATGGTCAGGGTCGGATGGCTACACCTTC,CASSVWSGSDGYTF
.,TRBV9,.,TRBJ1-1,TGTGCCAGCAGCGTAGGCGGTAGGGGTGTGAACACTGAAGCTTTCTTT,CASSVGGRGVNTEAFF
TRBD2,TRBV19,.,TRBJ2-1,TGTGCCAGTCTGGACTCCGGGACTAGGGTCAATGAGCAGTTCTTC,CASLDSGTRVNEQFF
.,TRBV6-1,.,TRBJ1-5,TGTGCCAGCAGTGAAGTGAATAGTCATCAGCCCCAGCATTTT,CASSEVNSHQPQHF
TRBD1,TRBV25-1,few,TRBJ1-6,TGTGCCAGCAGTGAATCGGTAGGGGGGACAGGGGGTTCACCCCTCCACTTT,CASSESVGGTGGSPLHF
.,TRBV19,once,TRBJ2-5,TGTGCCAGTAGTACGACTCCAGAGACCCAGTACTTC,CASSTTPETQYF
TRBD1,TRBV27,.,TRBJ1-5,TGTGCCAGCAGTACCTCACAGGGGAGAAGCAATCAGCCCCAGCATTTT,CASSTSQGRSNQPQHF
TRBD2,TRBV29-1,.,TRBJ2-1,TGCAGCGAGACTAGCGGGAGTCCCAATGAGCAGTTCTTC,CSETSGSPNEQFF
.,TRBV11-3,.,TRBJ2-5,TGTGCCAGCAGCTTGGGGGGGGCCAGAAGGCGGCCCCAAGAGACCCAGTACTTC,CASSLGGARRRPQETQYF
.,TRBV6-6,once,TRBJ1-5,TGTGCCAGCAAACAGGCCTCAGGCCGTCAGCCCCAGCATTTT,CASKQASGRQPQHF
.,TRBV7-9,once,TRBJ1-4,TGTGCCAGCAGCCGGGGTAGCGGGGAAAAACTGTTTTTT,CASSRGSGEKLFF
.,TRBV18,.,TRBJ1-5,TGTGCCAGCTCACGAGGCCCCGTCCTCAATCAGCCCCAGCATTTT,CASSRGPVLNQPQHF
.,TRBV20-1,.,TRBJ1-2,TGCAGTGCCGTCCGGGGGGGAGGCTACACCTTC,CSAVRGGGYTF
.,TRBV5-1,.,TRBJ2-2,TGCGCCAGCAGCTTGAATAGCGTGGGGACCGGGGAGCTGTTTTTT,CASSLNSVGTGELFF
.,TRBV6-5,.,TRBJ1-4,TGTGCCTCTAAACCAGGGGCAACTAATGAAAAACTGTTTTTT,CASKPGATNEKLFF
.,TRBV9,.,TRBJ1-4,TGTGCCAGCAGCGTAGGCGGGGCCCCTAATGAAAAACTGTTTTTT,CASSVGGAPNEKLFF
TRBD1,TRBV7-6,once,TRBJ2-5,TGTGCCAGCAGCTTATCCCAGGGGGCTGGAGAGACCCAGTACTTC,CASSLSQGAGETQYF
.,TRBV5-1,.,TRBJ1-1,TGCGCCAGCAGCTTGACAGCCTCCCCAGGCACTGAAGCTTTCTTT,CASSLTASPGTEAFF
.,TRBV21-1,.,TRBJ1-2,TGTGCCAGCAGCAAATACAGGGACTATGGCTACACCTTC,CASSKYRDYGYTF
.,TRBV3-1/TRBV3-2,.,TRBJ1-1,TGTGCCAGCAGCCAAAGGGGATATAACACTGAAGCTTTCTTT,CASSQRGYNTEAFF
TRBD1,TRBV6-1,.,TRBJ1-3,TGTGCCAGCAGTGCCTCGACAGGGGGCTATTACGGAAACACCATATATTTT,CASSASTGGYYGNTIYF
TRBD1,TRBV5-1,.,TRBJ2-5,TGCGCCAGCAGCTTCAGGACAGGGGGCGCAGAGACCCAGTACTTC,CASSFRTGGAETQYF
.,TRBV5-6,.,TRBJ2-3,TGTGCCAGCAGCTTGGTAGGGGGTCACTCAGATACGCAGTATTTT,CASSLVGGHSDTQYF
.,TRBV20-1,.,TRBJ1-1,TGCAGTGCTAGTCCTTCCGAGCGGGGGGCAAGTGAAGCTTTCTTT,CSASPSERGASEAFF
TRBD1,TRBV7-2,.,TRBJ1-3,TGTGCCAGCAGCTGGGGACAGGGAGGGGACACCATATATTTT,CASSWGQGGDTIYF